A single sample gave rise to the 9 T cell receptor beta chains below, sequenced in a study of blood T cell repertoires in COVID-19 (TCRdb year 2020). Library construction relied on the immunoSEQ multiplex PCR assay. This is the immuneACCESS table as TCRdb keeps it, with only in-frame sequences that have V and J called. A part of the clones is gone; compared with another copy, unresolved V genes explain less than half, and the rest is unexplained. The sample data list about 230,000 clones, and about nine tenths of these were observed just once. The ten largest clones add up to approximately 2.6% of the sample. Sequencing input: peripheral blood. The receptor source for this set is a woman aged 55 to 70 with acute or convalescent COVID-19.

The chain carries TRBV3-1 (or the pseudogene TRBV3-2) and TRBJ1-5, with 8 positions matching TRBD1. The CDR3 has 15 amino acids. Germline CDR1 and CDR2: LGHDT and YNNKEL (reference sequence). With 0 bases clipped from V and 7 bases from J, the junction kept 5 bases outside the gene matches. The CDR3 DNA reads as TGTGCCAGCAGCCAAGACAGGGGGCATGGACAGCCCCAGCATTTT. Translated, it gives CASSQDRGHGQPQHF.

The chain joins TRBV20-1 to TRBJ1-6; 8 bases match TRBD1. The germline V gene encodes CDR1 DFQATT and CDR2 SNEGSKA (reference sequence). CDR3 length equals 15 residues. The J segment lost 2 bases and the V segment lost 3 bases, leaving 3 bases of the junction unmatched. The CDR3 DNA reads as TGCAGTGCTAGTCAGGGGGCAACCTATAATTCACCCCTCCACTTT. It is translated as CSASQGATYNSPLHF.

This sequence joins TRBV5-1 and TRBJ1-1; TRBD1 aligns across 8 bases. This CDR3 comprises 12 residues. Germline assignment: CDR1 SGHRS and CDR2 YFSETQ. Trimming at V came to 0 bases and at J to 14 bases, leaving 6 bases not matched to a gene. The CDR3 protein is CASSLDLGQGFF. The CDR3, as DNA: TGCGCCAGCAGCTTGGACCTCGGACAGGGATTCTTT.

The V gene is TRBV7-2, the J gene TRBJ1-6; TRBD1 matches at 9 bases. With 1 base clipped from V and 10 bases from J, the junction kept 11 bases outside the gene matches. In germline, CDR1 is SGHTA, CDR2 FQGNSA. The CDR3 is made up of 17 amino acids. This CDR3 reads CASSLGLTGGSGSPLHF. The CDR3 DNA reads TGTGCCAGCAGCTTAGGACTGACAGGGGGTTCGGGGTCACCCCTCCACTTT. Together with reference TRBV7-2 and TRBJ1-6, the CDR3 gives the full variable domain: GAGVSQSPSNKVTEKGKDVELRCDPISGHTALYWYRQSLGQGLEFLIYFQGNSAPDKSGLPSDRFSAERTGGSVSTLTIQRTQQEDSAVYLCASSLGLTGGSGSPLHFGNGTRLTVT.

The V call is TRBV19, the J call TRBJ2-7, with 7 bases fitting TRBD1. Germline trimming cut 3 bases from V and 6 bases from J; bases unmatched to any gene: 5. CDR1 is LNHDA and CDR2 is SQIVND in the germline V gene (reference sequence). This CDR3 contains 13 residues. The CDR3 loop is CASSMRDSGEQYF. CDR3 bases: TGTGCCAGTAGTATGAGGGACAGCGGCGAGCAGTACTTC. Combining the CDR3 with reference TRBV19 and TRBJ2-7 gives the whole variable domain DGGITQSPKYLFRKEGQNVTLSCEQNLNHDAMYWYRQDPGQGLRLIYYSQIVNDFQKGDIAEGYSVSREKKESFPLTVTSAQKNPTAFYLCASSMRDSGEQYFGPGTRLTVT.

The V call is TRBV5-1, the J call TRBJ1-6; maybe TRBD1 (6 bases). Germline CDR1 reads SGHRS; CDR2 reads YFSETQ. The CDR3 is 15 amino acids. Trimming took off 4 bases at V and 5 bases at J, with 13 bases between the two ends. CDR3 sequence: CASSVGQLDNSPLHF. The CDR3 DNA reads as TGCGCCAGCAGCGTTGGACAGCTGGATAATTCACCCCTCCACTTT.

The chain uses TRBV28 and TRBJ1-2; the D is unclear. This CDR3 is built from 18 residues. Germline V gene sequence: CDR1 MDHEN, CDR2 SYDVKM. V lost 2 bases and J 4 bases, leaving 23 bases between the germline ends. For the CDR3, the DNA is TGTGCCAGCAGTTTAATTCGGGTGGGAGCTCAAGGGAGCTATGGCTACACCTTC. Protein sequence: CASSLIRVGAQGSYGYTF.

CDR3 nucleotide sequence: TGTGCCAGCAGTGAATCTCGGACACCCGAGACCCAGTACTTC. This translates into CASSESRTPETQYF. J is TRBJ2-5 and V is TRBV25-1, with D possibly being TRBD1 (5 bases). Germline loops: CDR1 MGHDK, CDR2 SYGVNS. This CDR3 is 14 amino acids long. The ends were cut back, 1 base at V and 5 bases at J, with 11 bases in the middle.

This chain links TRBV2 with TRBJ1-2; 8 nucleotides align to TRBD1. The CDR3 spans 15 residues. Germline CDR1 SNHLY, CDR2 FYNNEI. V lost 6 bases to trimming and J lost 6 bases; unmatched junction nucleotides: 12. The CDR3 reads CASSLLGQGKDGYTF. CDR3 bases: TGTGCCAGCAGCTTGTTAGGACAGGGAAAGGATGGCTACACCTTC.